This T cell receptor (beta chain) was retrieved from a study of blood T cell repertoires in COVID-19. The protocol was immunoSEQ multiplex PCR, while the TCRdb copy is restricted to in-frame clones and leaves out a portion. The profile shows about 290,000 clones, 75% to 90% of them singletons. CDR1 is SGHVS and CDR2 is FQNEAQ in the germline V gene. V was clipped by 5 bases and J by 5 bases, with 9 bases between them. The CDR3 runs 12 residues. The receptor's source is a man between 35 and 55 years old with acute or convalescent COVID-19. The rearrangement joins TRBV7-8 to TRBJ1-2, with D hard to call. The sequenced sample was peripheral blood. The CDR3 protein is CASSQRQYGYTF. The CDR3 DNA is TGTGCCAGCAGCCAGAGGCAGTATGGCTACACCTTC.